This T cell receptor beta chain was identified during a study of T cell responses to AZD1222 COVID-19 vaccine (dated by TCRdb to the early 2020s). With regard to the full study: TCR sequencing covered 233 trial participants: around 210 given two doses of AZD1222 and 26 given two doses of MenACWY control vaccine. Trial participants were enrolled by age into subgroups of 18-55, 56-69 and 70-plus years, and roughly 160, 29 and 62 TCR-sequenced participants, respectively, were included in these subgroups.

With respect to this clone: It lacks a known antigen. No much larger clone exists at a distance of one base, and base qualities are not known.

The CDR3 holds 17 amino acids from the cysteine to the phenylalanine. This entry keeps only the CDR3 DNA: 51 bases, framed from base 1. As encoded in the germline V gene, CDR1 is MNHEY while CDR2 is SVGEGT. V gives up 0 bases and J gives up 2 bases, and the segment between their germline ends measures 16 bases. Sample time point, as interpreted from the label and publication: baseline before first vaccination. Sample treatment or condition, as interpreted from the label and publication: meningococcal conjugate vaccine given as trial control. Samples from vaccinated people were obtained from the UK trials COV001 and COV002, which included a single-blind randomized controlled phase 2/3 trial of AZD1222 (ChAdOx1 nCoV-19) in healthy adults. For TCRbeta chain sequencing, PBMC samples were collected from trial participants at day 0 and at day 28 after the second dose. The CDR3 regions of human TCRbeta chains were analyzed by immunosequencing. In the original analysis: Repertoire TCRs were matched against a reference library of SARS-CoV-2-specific TCRs generated with the MIRA antigen-specificity platform. Breadth was defined as the fraction of unique TCRs that were SARS-CoV-2-associated. Depth was defined as the fraction of total T cells that were SARS-CoV-2-associated. Using the MIRA data, every spike-specific TCR was mapped to the spike region that the TCR reacted to and assigned to either a CD4 or a CD8 class. Log10-transformed breadth and depth values were compared by one-way ANOVA with Sidak's multiple comparisons tests. Held by TCRdb, this immuneACCESS table contains in-frame sequences only and omits some clones. Under half of the omission traces to an unresolved V gene where checked; the cause of the rest is unknown. V and J calls and clone size are copied from that table; D and trimming were computed from the DNA. Across this sample there are about 88,000 clones, with around nine tenths seen only once. The ten top clones hold 4% to 6% of the sample.

General findings and caveats noted by the study authors: In the small 56-69-year group, the increase in depth fell short of significance, most likely because of low power. The whole spike protein was spanned by vaccine-associated CD4 TCRs, and dominant responses were seen in regions 160-218 and 743-854. Only five or six AZD1222 recipients were SARS-CoV-2 seropositive at baseline, limiting conclusions about previously exposed vaccinees. Reportedly, almost half of the unique spike-specific TCRs recognized epitopes lying outside the regions that are mutated in the B.1.351 and B.1.1.7 variants. Because no day 14 peak-response samples were available, repertoires were characterized only after the peak T cell response. Spike-specific TCR breadth and depth rose significantly after two AZD1222 doses compared with day 0 and with MenACWY recipients. Participants were mostly white British, with more females than males. The authors suggested clonal diversity may have been underestimated.

The sequences come from peripheral blood, collected on day 0 of MenACWY control vaccination. The sequence derives from an adult in good health. This receptor chain uses TRBV6-2 or TRBV6-3 and TRBJ1-1, and perhaps TRBD1 as D gene, on 5 matching bases. The nucleotides read TGTGCCAGCAGTTACTCCTTTGGGGGGGGGATTAACACTGAAGCTTTCTTT. This yields the protein CASSYSFGGGINTEAFF.